A selection of T cell receptor beta chains follows, all from one sample in a study of blood T cell repertoires in COVID-19. Assay: immunoSEQ multiplex PCR; the TCRdb copy retains only in-frame clones and omits some. Of roughly 300,000 clones in the sample, 80% to 90% were seen once. Source material: peripheral blood. These TCRs come from a woman aged 50 to 60 who had recovered from COVID-19. Both conserved end residues are part of each CDR3. The order of the fields is J gene, clone size, V gene, D gene, CDR3 DNA, CDR3 protein. A D gene is named only where the DNA matches it firmly. The size of a clone is reported for some rows only, either as once, few or many, or as a class for expanded clones.

j_gene: TRBJ2-7; abundance: -; v_gene: TRBV20-1; d_gene: -; CDR3nt: TGCAGTGCTAGTAGACTAGGTTGGAGCGAGCAGTACTTC; CDR3aa: CSASRLGWSEQYF
j_gene: TRBJ2-7; abundance: -; v_gene: TRBV5-6; d_gene: -; CDR3nt: TGTGCCAGCAGCCCGACCGACAGGTCGGGCTACGAGCAGTACTTC; CDR3aa: CASSPTDRSGYEQYF
j_gene: TRBJ2-3; abundance: -; v_gene: TRBV5-1; d_gene: -; CDR3nt: TGCGCCAGCAGCTCCGTAGGAGACTCCGGAGATACGCAGTATTTT; CDR3aa: CASSSVGDSGDTQYF
j_gene: TRBJ1-1; abundance: -; v_gene: TRBV25-1; d_gene: -; CDR3nt: TGTGCCAGCAGTGAATTTGACAAAAAACAGAACACTGAAGCTTTCTTT; CDR3aa: CASSEFDKKQNTEAFF
j_gene: TRBJ2-1; abundance: -; v_gene: TRBV19; d_gene: TRBD2; CDR3nt: TGTGCCAGTCAACTAGCGGGGCGACACAATGAGCAGTTCTTC; CDR3aa: CASQLAGRHNEQFF
j_gene: TRBJ2-7; abundance: -; v_gene: TRBV7-6; d_gene: TRBD2; CDR3nt: TGTGCCAGCAGCTTAGAGAGCGGGGGCTCCTACGAGCAGTACTTC; CDR3aa: CASSLESGGSYEQYF
j_gene: TRBJ2-5; abundance: -; v_gene: TRBV2; d_gene: TRBD2; CDR3nt: TGTGCCAGCAGGCCTCAGACTAGCGCTCAAGAGACCCAGTACTTC; CDR3aa: CASRPQTSAQETQYF
j_gene: TRBJ1-1; abundance: -; v_gene: TRBV19; d_gene: -; CDR3nt: TGTGCCAGCCAGATCGGGGGAATGAACACTGAAGCTTTCTTT; CDR3aa: CASQIGGMNTEAFF
j_gene: TRBJ2-3; abundance: -; v_gene: TRBV21-1; d_gene: -; CDR3nt: TGTGCCAGCAGCAAAGGGGCTCGAGGGAGGGGCACAGATACGCAGTATTTT; CDR3aa: CASSKGARGRGTDTQYF
j_gene: TRBJ2-7; abundance: -; v_gene: TRBV7-8; d_gene: TRBD1; CDR3nt: TGTGCCAGCAGCTTAGGGTGGGACAGGCGAAACTACGAGCAGTACTTC; CDR3aa: CASSLGWDRRNYEQYF
j_gene: TRBJ1-3; abundance: -; v_gene: TRBV3-1/TRBV3-2; d_gene: TRBD1; CDR3nt: TGTGCCAGCAGCCAAGATCGGGACAGCTCTGGAAACACCATATATTTT; CDR3aa: CASSQDRDSSGNTIYF
j_gene: TRBJ2-1; abundance: -; v_gene: TRBV6-2/TRBV6-3; d_gene: TRBD1; CDR3nt: TGTGCCAGCAGTTACCGACAGGGGAATGAGCAGTTCTTC; CDR3aa: CASSYRQGNEQFF
j_gene: TRBJ1-4; abundance: -; v_gene: TRBV6-1; d_gene: -; CDR3nt: TGTGCCAGCAGTGAGCAGGGGTATTCCGCTCCCAAGGAAAAACTGTTTTTT; CDR3aa: CASSEQGYSAPKEKLFF
j_gene: TRBJ2-5; abundance: -; v_gene: TRBV7-6; d_gene: -; CDR3nt: TGTGCCAGCAGCTTACCCTTAGAGACTTTGGAGACCCAGTACTTC; CDR3aa: CASSLPLETLETQYF
j_gene: TRBJ2-5; abundance: -; v_gene: TRBV19; d_gene: -; CDR3nt: TGTGCCAGTAGTATAGGAACAAACCAAGAGACCCAGTACTTC; CDR3aa: CASSIGTNQETQYF
j_gene: TRBJ2-7; abundance: -; v_gene: TRBV11-1; d_gene: -; CDR3nt: TGTGCCAGCAGCTTAGAACAGGGCGTTTCCTACGAGCAGTACTTC; CDR3aa: CASSLEQGVSYEQYF
j_gene: TRBJ1-6; abundance: -; v_gene: TRBV5-1; d_gene: -; CDR3nt: TGCGCCAGCAGCTTGGCTGGAGGACAGAATTCACCCCTCCACTTT; CDR3aa: CASSLAGGQNSPLHF
j_gene: TRBJ2-5; abundance: once; v_gene: TRBV2; d_gene: TRBD2; CDR3nt: TGTGCCAGCTTCAGGGAGCGGGGGGAAGAGACCCAGTACTTC; CDR3aa: CASFRERGEETQYF
j_gene: TRBJ1-1; abundance: few; v_gene: TRBV6-2/TRBV6-3; d_gene: -; CDR3nt: TGTGCCAGCAGTAAACAGGTAACTGAAGCTTTCTTT; CDR3aa: CASSKQVTEAFF
j_gene: TRBJ1-1; abundance: -; v_gene: TRBV7-8; d_gene: -; CDR3nt: TGTGCCAGCAGCTTACATCTGACGAGGGAATTTAAAGCTTTCTTT; CDR3aa: CASSLHLTREFKAFF
j_gene: TRBJ2-7; abundance: -; v_gene: TRBV7-6; d_gene: TRBD2; CDR3nt: TGTGCCAGCAGTTCACCGGGACTAGCACTCTACGAGCAGTACTTC; CDR3aa: CASSSPGLALYEQYF
j_gene: TRBJ1-4; abundance: -; v_gene: TRBV6-2/TRBV6-3; d_gene: -; CDR3nt: TGTGCCAGCAGTTACGACGCAGGGTCGGCGTTTTTT; CDR3aa: CASSYDAGSAFF
j_gene: TRBJ2-1; abundance: -; v_gene: TRBV4-3; d_gene: TRBD2; CDR3nt: TGCGCCAGCAGCCAAGACGGGGGGGGCTCCTACAATGAGCAGTTCTTC; CDR3aa: CASSQDGGGSYNEQFF
j_gene: TRBJ2-1; abundance: -; v_gene: TRBV7-6; d_gene: -; CDR3nt: TGTGCCAGCAGTCAGCGCGGGACTTTCTACAATGAGCAGTTCTTC; CDR3aa: CASSQRGTFYNEQFF
j_gene: TRBJ2-2; abundance: -; v_gene: TRBV28; d_gene: TRBD2; CDR3nt: TGTGCCAGCAGTCACACCCCGGGAGGGCCCGGGGAGCTGTTTTTT; CDR3aa: CASSHTPGGPGELFF
j_gene: TRBJ2-3; abundance: -; v_gene: TRBV28; d_gene: -; CDR3nt: TGTGCCAGCAGTTTACCCCCTAGTGTAGATACGCAGTATTTT; CDR3aa: CASSLPPSVDTQYF
j_gene: TRBJ1-3; abundance: -; v_gene: TRBV5-1; d_gene: -; CDR3nt: TGCGCCAGCAGCTTCCCAGGAGGAAACACCATATATTTT; CDR3aa: CASSFPGGNTIYF
j_gene: TRBJ2-1; abundance: -; v_gene: TRBV19; d_gene: TRBD2; CDR3nt: TGTGCCAGTACCTCCGTAGCGGGAGGGACCTACAATGAGCAGTTCTTC; CDR3aa: CASTSVAGGTYNEQFF